This is a list of T cell receptor beta chains from one sample in a study of shared clonotypes between healthy human individuals. TCRdb's table, derived via immunoSEQ multiplex PCR, lists solely in-frame clones and lacks some. The top ten clones hold 50% of a sample with about 100,000 clones, about 70% of them seen once. Sequences were obtained from memory CD8+ T cells sorted from blood. The receptors here all came from a young man in good health. Both conserved end residues are part of each CDR3. D genes are given only for firm matches. The size of a clone is reported for some rows only, either as once, few or many, or as a class for expanded clones.

clone_size	d_call	v_call	j_call	cdr3_aa	cdr3_nt
few	-	TRBV11-2	TRBJ2-1	CASSLVSGPSYNEQFF	TGTGCCAGCAGCTTAGTTTCGGGTCCTTCCTACAATGAGCAGTTCTTC
once	-	TRBV5-6	TRBJ2-3	CASSLERGASTDTQYF	TGTGCCAGCAGCTTGGAACGGGGTGCGAGCACAGATACGCAGTATTTT
-	-	TRBV2	TRBJ2-2	CASRGTSAGELFF	TGTGCCAGCAGGGGGACCTCCGCCGGGGAGCTGTTTTTT
-	TRBD2	TRBV9	TRBJ2-1	CASSDRLAGDYNEQFF	TGTGCCAGCAGCGACCGGTTAGCGGGGGACTACAATGAGCAGTTCTTC
-	-	TRBV4-1	TRBJ2-7	CASSQDYEQYF	TGCGCCAGCAGCCAAGATTACGAGCAGTACTTC
-	TRBD2	TRBV10-3	TRBJ2-3	CAIERENADTQYF	TGTGCCATTGAGCGGGAGAATGCAGATACGCAGTATTTT
once	-	TRBV11-2	TRBJ2-7	CASSLDGTVKPTF	TGTGCCAGCAGCTTAGACGGGACTGTTAAACCCACCTTC
few	-	TRBV11-2	TRBJ2-7	CASSFGTQAYEQYF	TGTGCCAGCAGCTTCGGGACCCAAGCCTACGAGCAGTACTTC
-	TRBD1	TRBV7-2	TRBJ2-2	CASSLGQLIHGELFF	TGTGCCAGCAGCCTGGGACAGTTAATCCACGGGGAGCTGTTTTTT
-	-	TRBV10-3	TRBJ1-2	CAISPASGYGYTF	TGTGCCATCAGCCCTGCTAGTGGCTATGGCTACACCTTC
-	-	TRBV30	TRBJ2-1	CAWSRVGRSGDEQFF	TGTGCCTGGAGTCGGGTCGGGAGGTCAGGGGATGAGCAGTTCTTC
-	TRBD1	TRBV7-2	TRBJ1-5	CASSSLGQGINQPQHF	TGTGCCAGCAGCAGTTTGGGACAGGGTATAAATCAGCCCCAGCATTTT
-	-	TRBV25-1	TRBJ2-3	CASSEGQRESTDTQYF	TGTGCCAGCAGTGAAGGACAGCGGGAAAGCACAGATACGCAGTATTTT
-	-	TRBV5-8	TRBJ2-3	CASSLNWAADTQYF	TGTGCCAGCAGCCTGAATTGGGCCGCAGATACGCAGTATTTT
-	TRBD1	TRBV4-3	TRBJ2-7	CASSQDRGQGYEQYF	TGCGCCAGCAGCCAAGATCGCGGACAGGGGTACGAGCAGTACTTC
-	-	TRBV6-4	TRBJ2-3	CASSDGASHSTDTQYF	TGTGCCAGCAGTGACGGGGCGTCCCACAGCACAGATACGCAGTATTTT
-	TRBD1	TRBV11-2	TRBJ2-7	CASSLTGTAYEQYF	TGTGCCAGCAGCCTTACCGGGACAGCCTACGAGCAGTACTTC
once	-	TRBV19	TRBJ2-3	CASSRTIKSTDTQYF	TGTGCCAGTAGTAGGACGATTAAGAGCACAGATACGCAGTATTTT
-	-	TRBV25-1	TRBJ2-3	CASSQNPVDRRTTDTQYF	TGTGCCAGCAGTCAAAACCCAGTGGACCGGAGAACTACAGATACGCAGTATTTT
-	TRBD2	TRBV7-9	TRBJ2-2	CASRPAGASGSYGLFF	TGTGCCAGCAGGCCCGCGGGGGCTAGCGGGAGTTATGGGCTGTTTTTT
-	-	TRBV9	TRBJ1-2	CASSLSDRLGANYGYTF	TGTGCCAGCAGCCTTTCCGACAGACTAGGAGCTAACTATGGCTACACCTTC
-	-	TRBV5-5	TRBJ2-7	CASSSEGTFYEQYF	TGTGCCAGCAGCTCTGAAGGGACCTTCTACGAGCAGTACTTC
-	TRBD1	TRBV2	TRBJ2-7	CASSVGQGTLEQYF	TGTGCCAGCAGTGTGGGACAGGGGACACTCGAGCAGTACTTC
-	-	TRBV10-3	TRBJ1-4	CAISESNGFTEKLFF	TGTGCCATCAGTGAGTCGAACGGGTTTACTGAAAAACTGTTTTTT
-	-	TRBV13	TRBJ1-2	CASATDTVSGYTF	TGTGCCAGCGCGACGGACACCGTCTCAGGCTACACCTTC
-	-	TRBV29-1	TRBJ1-1	CSGGVGTVNTEAFF	TGCAGCGGGGGAGTTGGGACGGTGAACACTGAAGCTTTCTTT
few	TRBD1	TRBV7-2	TRBJ2-7	CASSWNRGPYEQYF	TGTGCCAGCAGCTGGAACAGGGGGCCCTACGAGCAGTACTTC
-	-	TRBV2	TRBJ2-6	CASSPDGSGANVLTF	TGTGCCAGCAGTCCGGACGGCTCTGGGGCCAACGTCCTGACTTTC
once	TRBD2	TRBV7-2	TRBJ2-1	CASSPKETSGRDNEQFF	TGTGCCAGCAGCCCGAAAGAGACTAGCGGGAGAGACAATGAGCAGTTCTTC
-	-	TRBV5-5	TRBJ1-1	CASSPDSKSNTEAFF	TGTGCCAGCAGCCCGGACAGCAAATCGAACACTGAAGCTTTCTTT
few	-	TRBV6-1	TRBJ1-4	CASSETGFEKLFF	TGTGCCAGCAGTGAAACGGGTTTTGAAAAACTGTTTTTT
-	-	TRBV7-9	TRBJ2-7	CASSSPLERAYEQYF	TGTGCCAGCAGCTCCCCCTTGGAGCGCGCCTACGAGCAGTACTTC
-	-	TRBV11-2	TRBJ1-2	CASSLTLANYGYTF	TGTGCCAGCAGCTTGACACTAGCTAACTATGGCTACACCTTC
-	-	TRBV27	TRBJ2-2	CASSFVRGGRNTGELFF	TGTGCCAGCAGTTTCGTCAGGGGTGGGAGGAACACCGGGGAGCTGTTTTTT
-	-	TRBV7-9	TRBJ2-7	CASSQGPSYEQYF	TGTGCCAGCAGCCAGGGGCCATCCTACGAGCAGTACTTC
many	-	TRBV7-9	TRBJ1-4	CASSLLTGGNEKLFF	TGTGCCAGCAGCTTGTTGACAGGTGGTAATGAAAAACTGTTTTTT
once	-	TRBV11-2	TRBJ1-1	CASSLVKGRPEAFF	TGTGCCAGCAGCTTAGTCAAGGGACGGCCTGAAGCTTTCTTT
few	-	TRBV7-9	TRBJ1-2	CASSQATGYTF	TGTGCCAGCAGCCAAGCCACTGGCTACACCTTC
many	TRBD1	TRBV6-1	TRBJ2-7	CASSEGDSSYEQYF	TGTGCCAGCAGTGAAGGGGACAGCTCCTACGAGCAGTACTTC
few	TRBD2	TRBV28	TRBJ2-3	CATSGILKAHHTQYF	TGTGCCACTAGCGGGATACTAAAGGCCCACCATACGCAGTATTTT
-	-	TRBV28	TRBJ2-7	CASAGDGSSSYEQYF	TGTGCCAGCGCTGGGGACGGGAGTAGCTCCTACGAGCAGTACTTC
-	-	TRBV27	TRBJ1-3	CASSSAVGNTIYF	TGTGCCAGCAGTTCCGCTGTGGGAAACACCATATATTTT
medium-sized	-	TRBV7-9	TRBJ2-7	CASSLAGWSYEQYF	TGTGCCAGCAGCTTAGCGGGTTGGTCCTACGAGCAGTACTTC
few	TRBD2	TRBV6-4	TRBJ2-1	CASRNWTSGRIGNEQFF	TGTGCCAGCAGGAATTGGACTAGCGGGAGGATCGGCAATGAGCAGTTCTTC
few	TRBD2	TRBV6-4	TRBJ2-1	CASSEGTSGYNEQFF	TGTGCCAGCAGTGAAGGGACTAGCGGCTACAATGAGCAGTTCTTC
once	-	TRBV6-1	TRBJ1-1	CASSERRRGRYTEAFF	TGTGCCAGCAGTGAAAGGAGGCGGGGCAGATACACTGAAGCTTTCTTT
-	-	TRBV7-9	TRBJ2-3	CASSDPWSGTTDTQYF	TGTGCCAGCAGCGACCCTTGGTCCGGGACCACAGATACGCAGTATTTT
-	TRBD2	TRBV12-5	TRBJ2-3	CASGLLGGGLSQDTQYF	TGTGCTAGTGGGCTGCTGGGGGGAGGGCTCTCGCAGGATACGCAGTATTTT
many	-	TRBV27	TRBJ1-1	CASSSWAEAFF	TGTGCCAGCAGCTCCTGGGCTGAAGCTTTCTTT
few	-	TRBV6-6	TRBJ2-7	CASSPTGSYEQYF	TGTGCCAGCAGTCCTACAGGGTCCTACGAGCAGTACTTC